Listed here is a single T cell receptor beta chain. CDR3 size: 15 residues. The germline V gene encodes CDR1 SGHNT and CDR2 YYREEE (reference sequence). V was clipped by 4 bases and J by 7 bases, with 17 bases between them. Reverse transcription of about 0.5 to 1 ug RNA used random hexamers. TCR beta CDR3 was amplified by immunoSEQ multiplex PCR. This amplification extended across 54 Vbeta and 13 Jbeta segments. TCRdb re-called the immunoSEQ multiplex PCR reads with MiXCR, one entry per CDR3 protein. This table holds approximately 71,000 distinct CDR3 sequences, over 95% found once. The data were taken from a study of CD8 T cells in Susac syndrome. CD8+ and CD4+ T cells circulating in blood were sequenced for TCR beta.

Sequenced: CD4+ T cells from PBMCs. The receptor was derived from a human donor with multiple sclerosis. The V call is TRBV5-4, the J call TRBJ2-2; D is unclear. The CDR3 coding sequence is TGTGCCAGCAGCCCGAGGTCAGGAATTATCGGGGAGCTGTTTTTT. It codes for CASSPRSGIIGELFF.